This T cell receptor beta chain was sequenced in a study of beta chain features in type 1 diabetes. A note on this clone: At the DNA level, this CDR3 is encoded by other sequences in the same sample as well.

The ends lost 3 bases at V and 5 bases at J; junction bases unmatched: 6. This CDR3 has 14 residues. Germline CDR1 is SEHNR and CDR2 is FQNEAQ (reference sequence). Expressed TCRB transcripts were sequenced after all isolated RNA was converted to cDNA. Sequencing used immunoSEQ multiplex PCR; TCRdb keeps in-frame clones, though not all of them. The sample records under 400,000 clones, roughly 13% being singletons. The sample comprised naive CD4+ T cells from blood. This chain uses TRBV7-9 with TRBJ1-1, with 7 bases that match TRBD1. The clonotype comes from a man in his late teens or twenties in good health. The CDR3 loop is CASSFNRGGTEAFF. The CDR3 coding sequence is TGTGCCAGCAGCTTTAACAGGGGTGGGACTGAAGCTTTCTTT.